This TCR beta chain appears in the sequencing data of a study of cytomegalovirus exposure and HLA in healthy donors. Study-wide results and caveats: Beyond CMV serostatus, there was no information to go on about immune exposure. Analysis was carried out at a later point, and it linked a missense DCLRE1C variant to TCR beta V- and J-gene trimming.

The PCR contained 60 Vbeta and 13 Jbeta primers. As processed by the authors: Roughly 81 million unique TCR beta chains, some 9.9 million shared, were counted in a later analysis. Method: immunoSEQ multiplex PCR; TCRdb's copy keeps in-frame clones and lacks some. V and J calls and clone size follow that table, whereas D and trimming were derived from the DNA. Recorded for this sample: 65,000 to 95,000 clones. V trimming: 3 bases; J trimming: 4 bases; junction bases outside the gene matches: 13. The CDR3 covers 18 residues. Germline V lookup: CDR1 MRHNA, CDR2 SNTAGT. In regard to this clone: Its antigen is undetermined.

Nominal health characterized the donors when sampled, though unrecorded immune exposures were likely. This chain links TRBV6-4 with TRBJ2-2; the match to TRBD2 covers 8 bases. Material for sequencing was PBMCs. The TCR sequence derives from an older woman in good health and CMV-seronegative. The DNA for the CDR3 is TGTGCCAGCAGTGAGGCTAGCGGGCCCCGGGAGACCACCGGGGAGCTGTTTTTT. As protein: CASSEASGPRETTGELFF.